This TCR beta chain was sequenced during a study of blood T cell repertoires in COVID-19. Across the study: The analysed material was cDNA or gDNA that came from T cells, B-cell-depleted T cells, or PBMCs.

CDR3 size: 15 residues. The ends were cut back, 4 bases at V and 7 bases at J, with 16 bases in the middle. CDR1 and CDR2 from the germline V gene are MGHDK and SYGVNS. Original data processing: Quantification of nucleated cells was approximated via reference gene primer amplification. Produced via immunoSEQ multiplex PCR; TCRdb's table is partial and in-frame only. Clone size and V and J calls were adopted from that table, with D and trimming inferred from the DNA. The repertoire has 270,000 or so clones, about four fifths of them found once; the top ten carry around 2.9%. The receptor was isolated from a woman younger than 30 with acute or convalescent COVID-19. Sequencing was carried out using peripheral blood. The rearrangement joins TRBV25-1 to TRBJ2-2; possibly TRBD1 for D (5 bases). The CDR3 sequence is CASSVTRVRDGELFF. The CDR3 coding sequence is TGTGCCAGCAGTGTGACTCGCGTCAGGGACGGGGAGCTGTTTTTT.